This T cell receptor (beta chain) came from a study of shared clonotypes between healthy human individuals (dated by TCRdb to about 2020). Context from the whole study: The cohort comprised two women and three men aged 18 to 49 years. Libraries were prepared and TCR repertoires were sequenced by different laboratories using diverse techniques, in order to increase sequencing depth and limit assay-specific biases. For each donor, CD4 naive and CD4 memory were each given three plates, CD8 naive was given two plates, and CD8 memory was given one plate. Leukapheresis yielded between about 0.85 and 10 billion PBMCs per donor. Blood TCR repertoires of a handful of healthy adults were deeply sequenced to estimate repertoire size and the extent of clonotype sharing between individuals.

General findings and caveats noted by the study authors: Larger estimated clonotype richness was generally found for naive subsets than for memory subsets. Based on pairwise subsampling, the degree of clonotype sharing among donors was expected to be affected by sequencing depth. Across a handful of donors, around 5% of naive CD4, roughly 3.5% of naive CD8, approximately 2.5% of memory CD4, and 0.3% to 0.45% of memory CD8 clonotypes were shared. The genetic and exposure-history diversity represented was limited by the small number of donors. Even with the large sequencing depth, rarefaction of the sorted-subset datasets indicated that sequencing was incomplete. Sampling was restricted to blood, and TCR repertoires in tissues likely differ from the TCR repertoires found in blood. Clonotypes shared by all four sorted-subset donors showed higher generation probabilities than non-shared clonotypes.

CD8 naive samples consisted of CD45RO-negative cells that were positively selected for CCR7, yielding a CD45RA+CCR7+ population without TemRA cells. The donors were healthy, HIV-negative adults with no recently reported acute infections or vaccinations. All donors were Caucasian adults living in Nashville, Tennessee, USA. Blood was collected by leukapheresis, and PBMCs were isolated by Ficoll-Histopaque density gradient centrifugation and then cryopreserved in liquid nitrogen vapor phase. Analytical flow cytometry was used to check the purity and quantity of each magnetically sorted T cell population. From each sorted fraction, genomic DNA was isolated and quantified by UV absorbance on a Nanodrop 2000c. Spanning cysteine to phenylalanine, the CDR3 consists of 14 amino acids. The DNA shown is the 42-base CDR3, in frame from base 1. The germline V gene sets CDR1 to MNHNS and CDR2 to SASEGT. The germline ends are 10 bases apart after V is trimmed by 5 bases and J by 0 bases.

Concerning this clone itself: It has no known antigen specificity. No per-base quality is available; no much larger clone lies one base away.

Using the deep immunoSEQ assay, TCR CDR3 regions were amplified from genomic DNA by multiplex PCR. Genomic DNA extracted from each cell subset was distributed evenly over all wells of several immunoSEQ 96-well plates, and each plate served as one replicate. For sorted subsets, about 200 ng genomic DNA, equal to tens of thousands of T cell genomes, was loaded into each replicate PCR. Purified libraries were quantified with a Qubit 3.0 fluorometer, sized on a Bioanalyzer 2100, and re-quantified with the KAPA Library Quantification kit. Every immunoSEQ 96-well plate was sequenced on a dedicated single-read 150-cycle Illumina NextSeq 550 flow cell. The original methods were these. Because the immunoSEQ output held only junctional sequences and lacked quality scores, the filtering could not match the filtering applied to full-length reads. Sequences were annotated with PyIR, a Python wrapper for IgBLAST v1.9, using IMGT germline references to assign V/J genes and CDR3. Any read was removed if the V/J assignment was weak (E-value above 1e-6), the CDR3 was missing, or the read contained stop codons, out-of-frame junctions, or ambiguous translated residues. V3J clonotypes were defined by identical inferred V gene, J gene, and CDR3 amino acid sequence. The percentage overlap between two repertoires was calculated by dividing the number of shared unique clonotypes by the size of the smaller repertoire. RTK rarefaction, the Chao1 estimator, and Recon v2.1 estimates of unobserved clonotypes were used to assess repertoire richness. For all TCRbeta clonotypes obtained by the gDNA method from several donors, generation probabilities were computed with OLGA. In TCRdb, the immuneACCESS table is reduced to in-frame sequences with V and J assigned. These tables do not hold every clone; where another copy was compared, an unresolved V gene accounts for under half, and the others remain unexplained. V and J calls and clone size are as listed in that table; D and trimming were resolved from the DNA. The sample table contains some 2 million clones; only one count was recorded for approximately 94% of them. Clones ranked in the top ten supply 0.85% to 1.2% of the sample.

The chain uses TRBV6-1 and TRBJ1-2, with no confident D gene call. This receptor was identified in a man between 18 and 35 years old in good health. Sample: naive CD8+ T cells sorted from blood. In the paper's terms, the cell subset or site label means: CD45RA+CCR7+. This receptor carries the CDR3 CASSPRGANYGYTF. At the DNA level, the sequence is TGTGCCAGCAGTCCTCGGGGAGCTAACTATGGCTACACCTTC.